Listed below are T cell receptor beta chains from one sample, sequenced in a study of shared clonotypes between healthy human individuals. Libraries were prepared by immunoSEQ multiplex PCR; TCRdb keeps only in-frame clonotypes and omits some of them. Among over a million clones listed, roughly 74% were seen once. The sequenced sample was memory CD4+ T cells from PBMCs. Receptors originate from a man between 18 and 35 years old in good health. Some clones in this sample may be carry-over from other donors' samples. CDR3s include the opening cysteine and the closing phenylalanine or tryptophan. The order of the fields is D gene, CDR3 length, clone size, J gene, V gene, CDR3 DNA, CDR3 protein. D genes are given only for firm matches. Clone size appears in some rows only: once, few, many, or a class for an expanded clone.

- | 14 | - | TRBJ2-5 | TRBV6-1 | TGTGCCAGCAGCCCAAAGTGGGCAGGGGGGGCCCAGTACTTC | CASSPKWAGGAQYF
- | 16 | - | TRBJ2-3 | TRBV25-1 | TGTGCCAGCAGTGAATCTCTCTTGGGATTCACAGATACGCAGTATTTT | CASSESLLGFTDTQYF
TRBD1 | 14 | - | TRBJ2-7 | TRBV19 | TGTGCCAGTAAGCAGGGACAGAACTCCTACGAGCAGTACTTC | CASKQGQNSYEQYF
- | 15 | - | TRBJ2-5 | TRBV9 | TGTGCCAGCAGCGTAGAACAGGACCAATGGGAGACCCAGTACTTC | CASSVEQDQWETQYF
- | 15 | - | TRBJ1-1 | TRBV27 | TGTGCCAGCAGTTTAATGGTGGGGGCGGCCACTGAAGCTTTCTTT | CASSLMVGAATEAFF
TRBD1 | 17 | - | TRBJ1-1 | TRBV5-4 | TGTGCCAGCAGCTACCCCTCCAGGGGGGTGGCTGTCACTGAAGCTTTCTTT | CASSYPSRGVAVTEAFF
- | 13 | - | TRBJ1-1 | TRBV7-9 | TGTGCCAGCAGCTTAGCGGGTAACACTGAAGCTTTCTTT | CASSLAGNTEAFF
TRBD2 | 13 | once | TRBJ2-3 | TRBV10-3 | TGTGCCATCAGCCAGGGACTAGCGGATACGCAGTATTTT | CAISQGLADTQYF
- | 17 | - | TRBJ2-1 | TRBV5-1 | TGCGCCAGCAGCTTGGAGGCCCGAACCTTTTCATACAATGAGCAGTTCTTC | CASSLEARTFSYNEQFF
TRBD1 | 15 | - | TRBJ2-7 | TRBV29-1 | TGCAGCGTTGACGCCGGGACAGTTTACTCCTACGAGCAGTACTTC | CSVDAGTVYSYEQYF
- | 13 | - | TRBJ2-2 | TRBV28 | TGTGCCAGCAGTTTATGGGACACCGGGGAGCTGTTTTTT | CASSLWDTGELFF
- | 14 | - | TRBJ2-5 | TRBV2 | TGTGCCAGCAGTGAATTGGGGGCTAAAGAGACCCAGTACTTC | CASSELGAKETQYF
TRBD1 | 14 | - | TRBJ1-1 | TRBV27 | TGTGCCAGCAGGATATCTAGGGGGCACACTGAAGCTTTCTTT | CASRISRGHTEAFF
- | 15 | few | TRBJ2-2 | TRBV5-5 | TGTGCCAGCAACTCCGGGACACCGAACACCGGGGAGCTGTTTTTT | CASNSGTPNTGELFF
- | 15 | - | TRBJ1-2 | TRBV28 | TGTGCCAGCAGAGCCTTAAATTCAGCTAACTATGGCTACACCTTC | CASRALNSANYGYTF
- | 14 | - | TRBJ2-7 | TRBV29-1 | TGCAGCGTTGAGCCCCAGTCTCCCTCCTACGAGCAGTACTTC | CSVEPQSPSYEQYF
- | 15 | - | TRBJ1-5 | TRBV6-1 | TGTGCCAGCAGCCAAGGCCCCTATAGCAATCAGCCCCAGCATTTT | CASSQGPYSNQPQHF
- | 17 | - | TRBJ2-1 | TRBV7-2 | TGTGCCAGCAGCTTGAGGACGACCGGGACTTACGGGAATGAGCAGTTCTTC | CASSLRTTGTYGNEQFF
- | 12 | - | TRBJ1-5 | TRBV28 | TGTGCCAGCAGTTTGTCGTTTCAGCCCCAGCATTTT | CASSLSFQPQHF
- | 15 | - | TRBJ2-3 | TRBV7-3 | TGTGCCAGCAGCCTCGGGGGGACAGCCACAGATACGCAGTATTTT | CASSLGGTATDTQYF
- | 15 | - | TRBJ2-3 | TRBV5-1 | TGCGCCAGCAGCTTGGTCGTCCCAGAGGCAGATACGCAGTATTTT | CASSLVVPEADTQYF
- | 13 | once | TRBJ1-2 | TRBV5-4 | TGCGCCAGCAGCCAAGATACGAGGGGTGGCTACACCTTC | CASSQDTRGGYTF